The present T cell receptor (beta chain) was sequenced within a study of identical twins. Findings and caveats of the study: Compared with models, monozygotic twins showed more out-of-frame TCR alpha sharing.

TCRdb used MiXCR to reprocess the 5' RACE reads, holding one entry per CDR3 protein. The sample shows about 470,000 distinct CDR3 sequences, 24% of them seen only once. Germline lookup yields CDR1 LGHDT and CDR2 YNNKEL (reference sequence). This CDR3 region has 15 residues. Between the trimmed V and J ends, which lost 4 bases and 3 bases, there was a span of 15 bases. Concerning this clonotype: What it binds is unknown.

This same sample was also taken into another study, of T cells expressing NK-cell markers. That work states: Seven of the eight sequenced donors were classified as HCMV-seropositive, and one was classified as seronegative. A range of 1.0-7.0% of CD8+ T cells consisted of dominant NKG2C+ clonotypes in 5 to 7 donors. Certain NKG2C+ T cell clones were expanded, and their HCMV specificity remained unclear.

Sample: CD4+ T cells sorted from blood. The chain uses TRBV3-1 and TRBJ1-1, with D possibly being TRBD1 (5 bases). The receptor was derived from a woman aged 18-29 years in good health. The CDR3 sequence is CASSLQVTPDTEAFF. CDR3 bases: TGTGCCAGCAGCCTACAGGTTACTCCCGACACTGAAGCTTTCTTT.